This T cell receptor (beta chain) came from a study of graft-versus-host responses after intestinal transplantation. On the study more broadly: Once they had received anti-thymocyte globulin induction, all recipients took tacrolimus and steroids for roughly three years. General study points: Individuals who had graft-donor T cell macrochimerism had allografts that showed high graft-versus-host to host-versus-graft clonal ratios.

The assay was immunoSEQ multiplex PCR, and TCRdb's table has in-frame clones only and misses some. This sample has fewer than 55,000 clones; 85% to 95% occur once, and the top ten carry around 0.21%. CDR1 and CDR2 (germline): SGDLS, YYNGEE. This CDR3 contains 15 residues. V was shortened by 5 bases and J by 8 bases, with 17 bases between the two germline ends. Remarks on this clone: Its antigen is not identified.

The sequence was collected from a human donor who was the organ donor for an intestinal transplant. This chain uses TRBV9 with TRBJ1-6; tentatively, D is TRBD1 (5 bases). The specimen was unstimulated CD8+ T cells sorted from spleen or lymph node cells, collected before transplant. The CDR3 DNA is TGTGCCAGCAGTTCCACCTGGGGGGATGATTCACCCCTCCACTTT. It specifies CASSSTWGDDSPLHF.